This entry describes one T cell receptor (beta chain). Its cognate antigen is unknown. Unique molecular identifiers featured in each of the TCR beta cDNA libraries. TCRdb redid the calling of the PCR reads with MiXCR, one entry per CDR3 protein. The sample comprises 450,000 to 700,000 distinct CDR3 sequences, 44% of which are singletons, and around 1.7% rests with the top ten. Germline CDR1 reads MNHEY; CDR2 reads SMNVEV (reference sequence). The CDR3 is 17 residues long. The V segment lost 1 base and the J segment 9 bases; nucleotides outside the gene matches: 12. The data were obtained in a study of post-analysis software for immune sequencing data. Overall study results and limits: Patients carried roughly 5 TRBV segments more frequently than controls did, and TRBV5-6, TRBV5-1 and TRBV20-1 were among them. There was significantly lower normalized Chao1 diversity in multiple sclerosis patients than in controls.

Sequenced: blood. The receptor was derived from a girl between 5 and 17 years old with multiple sclerosis. The V call is TRBV27, the J call TRBJ2-1; 10 nucleotides agree with TRBD2. Here the CDR3 DNA reads TGTGCCAGCAGTTTATTCGGATCTAGCGGGAGAGGGACTGAGCAGTTCTTC. This encodes CASSLFGSSGRGTEQFF.